These T cell receptor beta chains were read from a single sample in a study of a mutant IDH1 vaccine in newly diagnosed glioma. No antigen has been identified for these receptors. Sequencing used immunoSEQ multiplex PCR; TCRdb keeps in-frame clones, though not all of them. The sample shows 35,000 to 55,000 clones, 80% to 85% of them seen only once. The sequences come from PBMCs, collected from a glioma patient whose treatment included an IDH1 peptide vaccine. The receptor set was obtained from a woman aged 40 to 50 with glioma. Some clones in this sample may be carry-over from other donors' samples. CDR3s include the opening cysteine and the closing phenylalanine or tryptophan. The D gene is left open where the match is weak. Size tells how often a clone was seen (once, few, many) or the class of an expanded clone, and some rows leave it out.

cdr3_length j_call v_call d_call clone_size cdr3_nt cdr3_aa
17 TRBJ2-1 TRBV29-1 TRBD2 NA TGCAGCGTTGGGGCCCTTCGACTAGCGCGCTCCTACAATGAGCAGTTCTTC CSVGALRLARSYNEQFF
11 TRBJ1-1 TRBV20-1 NA few TGCAGTGCTAGAGGGAACACTGAAGCTTTCTTT CSARGNTEAFF
14 TRBJ2-2 TRBV5-1 TRBD2 NA TGCGCCAGCACCCAAGCGGGAGAATTCGGGGAGCTGTTTTTT CASTQAGEFGELFF
16 TRBJ1-5 TRBV19 TRBD1 NA TGTGCCAGTACCGCCGGGCTGACAGGGGCCAGTCAGCCCCAGCATTTT CASTAGLTGASQPQHF
14 TRBJ2-7 TRBV29-1 TRBD1 few TGCAGCGTTCAGACAGGGGATACTAATCGGGGGCAGTACTTC CSVQTGDTNRGQYF
12 TRBJ2-3 TRBV5-1 NA few TGCGCCAGCAGCGAGATTGTCGGGGCGCAGTATTTT CASSEIVGAQYF
11 TRBJ2-7 TRBV7-9 NA once TGTGCCAGCAGAGGGGGACTAGAGCAGTACTTC CASRGGLEQYF
17 TRBJ1-4 TRBV5-4 NA NA TGTGCCAGCAGCGCCCCTAAGGACCCCTCAACTAATGAAAAACTGTTTTTT CASSAPKDPSTNEKLFF
13 TRBJ1-2 TRBV19 NA NA TGTGCCAGTACCCCGAACCAGGGGATTGGCTACACCTTC CASTPNQGIGYTF
16 TRBJ1-5 TRBV7-2 NA NA TGTGCCAGCAGCTTGGGGTTGGAGCGGCTCAAGCAGCCCCAGCATTTT CASSLGLERLKQPQHF